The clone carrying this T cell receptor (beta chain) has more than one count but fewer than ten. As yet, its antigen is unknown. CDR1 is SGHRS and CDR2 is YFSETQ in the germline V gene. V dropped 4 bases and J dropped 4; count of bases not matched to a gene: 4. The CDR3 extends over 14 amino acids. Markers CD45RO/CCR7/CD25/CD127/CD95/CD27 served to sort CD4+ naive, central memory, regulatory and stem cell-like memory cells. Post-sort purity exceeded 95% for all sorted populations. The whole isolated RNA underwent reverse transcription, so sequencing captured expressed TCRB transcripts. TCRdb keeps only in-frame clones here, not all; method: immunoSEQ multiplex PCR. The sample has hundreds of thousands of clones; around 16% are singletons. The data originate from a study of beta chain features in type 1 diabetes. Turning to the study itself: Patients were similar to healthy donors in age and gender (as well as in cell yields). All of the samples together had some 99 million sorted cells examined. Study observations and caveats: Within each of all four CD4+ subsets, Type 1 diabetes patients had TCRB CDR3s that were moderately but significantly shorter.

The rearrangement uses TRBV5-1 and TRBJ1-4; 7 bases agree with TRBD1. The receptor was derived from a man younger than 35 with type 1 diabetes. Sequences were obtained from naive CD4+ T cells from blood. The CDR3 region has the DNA TGCGCCAGCAGCCAGGGACAGCTTAATGAAAAACTGTTTTTT. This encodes CASSQGQLNEKLFF. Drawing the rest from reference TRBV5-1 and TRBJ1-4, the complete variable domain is KAGVTQTPRYLIKTRGQQVTLSCSPISGHRSVSWYQQTPGQGLQFLFEYFSETQRNKGNFPGRFSGRQFSNSRSEMNVSTLELGDSALYLCASSQGQLNEKLFFGSGTQLSVL.